The clone carrying this TCR beta chain was seen a few times. The antigen is not known. This sample is drawn from a study of identical twins. The study's findings and limits: Memory repertoires showed no such pattern, whereas abundant cord blood beta clonotypes carried fewer insertions.

All donors comprised healthy Caucasians. V was trimmed by 3 bases and J by 4 bases, leaving 13 bases between them. The CDR3 is 14 residues long. The germline gives CDR1 SGHRS, CDR2 YFSETQ. TCRdb reprocessed the 5' RACE reads with MiXCR, giving one entry per CDR3 protein. This sample has roughly 480,000 distinct CDR3 sequences; less than 25% occur once, and the top ten carry 2.5% to 3.5%. The same data also contributed to another study, on T cells expressing NK-cell markers. In that study: Sorting in several experiments was restricted by an anti-gamma-delta TCR antibody to alpha-beta TCR T cells.

This sequence originates from a woman aged 18-30 years in good health. The gene calls are TRBV5-1 and TRBJ1-1; D is possibly TRBD1 (6 bases). The sequencing input was CD4+ T cells sorted from blood. CDR3 loop: CASSSGVGGTEAFF. As DNA, the CDR3 is TGCGCCAGCAGCTCAGGGGTCGGTGGCACTGAAGCTTTCTTT.